This T cell receptor (beta chain) was identified during a study of blood T cell repertoires in COVID-19. J was trimmed by 7 bases and V by 3 bases; bases with no gene match: 8. The CDR3 has 14 residues. From germline, CDR1 is MDHEN and CDR2 SYDVKM. Here immunoSEQ multiplex PCR was the method, and the copy in TCRdb shows in-frame clones only, minus some. This sample has 35,000 to 45,000 clones; roughly 87% occur once, and the top ten carry roughly 7.2%. Source material: peripheral blood. The V gene is TRBV28, the J gene TRBJ1-2; 7 positions match TRBD1. This receptor was obtained from a human donor in a cohort sampled during active COVID-19. The CDR3 reads CASSLTGQVGGYTF. Here the CDR3 DNA reads TGTGCCAGCAGTTTGACAGGACAGGTCGGTGGCTACACCTTC.